One sample yielded the 25 T cell receptor beta chains listed below, sequenced in a study of shared clonotypes between healthy human individuals. The protocol was immunoSEQ multiplex PCR, while the TCRdb copy is restricted to in-frame clones and leaves out a portion. The table records about 800,000 clones, approximately 97% of them present only once. Terminally differentiated effector memory CD45RA+ cells were left out of the naive CD8 fraction, which was CD45RO-negative and positively selected for CCR7. The sample was naive CD8+ T cells sorted from blood. Receptors originate from a man between 25 and 39 years old in good health.

This clone was recorded only once. The chain couples TRBV29-1 to TRBJ2-5; 11 bases are shared with TRBD2. Trimming removed 7 bases from V and 4 bases from J; junction bases left unmatched: 8. The CDR3 runs to 14 residues. Germline V gene data show CDR1 as SQVTM and CDR2 as ANQGSEA. The DNA of the CDR3 is TGCAGCGGGGGACTAGCGGCTCCTGGAGAGACCCAGTACTTC. Translating it yields CSGGLAAPGETQYF.

This rearrangement joins TRBV2 to TRBJ2-2; 7 positions match TRBD2. This CDR3 comprises 12 residues. V lost 8 bases, J lost 4 bases, and 1 base stayed unmatched. Germline loops: CDR1 SNHLY, CDR2 FYNNEI. CDR3 DNA sequence: TGTGCCAGCCCGGGGGGCACCGGGGAGCTGTTTTTT. Its translation is CASPGGTGELFF.

Only a few counts were recorded for this clone. The same CDR3 is also encoded by other DNA sequences in this sample. The chain recombines TRBV5-5 with TRBJ2-5; the match to TRBD2 covers 10 bases. Germline CDR1 reads SGHKS; CDR2 reads YYEKEE (reference sequence). The CDR3 consists of 14 residues. Losses at the gene ends were 4 bases for V and 3 bases for J; bases not matched to a gene: 3. In nucleotides, the CDR3 is TGTGCCAGCAGCCCCCTAGCGGGGGAAGAGACCCAGTACTTC. This encodes CASSPLAGEETQYF.

The V call is TRBV5-1, the J call TRBJ1-1; D may be TRBD1 (5 bases). The CDR3 contains 13 residues. The germline CDR1 and CDR2 sequences are SGHRS and YFSETQ. Trimming pared 4 bases from V and 1 base from J, leaving 8 bases between. The CDR3, as DNA: TGCGCCAGCAGCCAGACAGCGAACACTGAAGCTTTCTTT. Its protein is CASSQTANTEAFF.

The chain is built from TRBV25-1 and TRBJ2-1, with 9 bases matching TRBD2. V lost 1 base and J lost 3; bases outside the gene matches: 1. Germline values: CDR1 MGHDK, CDR2 SYGVNS. The CDR3 spans 15 residues. The CDR3 coding sequence is TGTGCCAGCAGTGAATTGACTAGCGGCTACAATGAGCAGTTCTTC. The encoded protein is CASSELTSGYNEQFF.

The chain joins TRBV11-2 to TRBJ2-3, with 8 bases aligning to TRBD2. Germline loops: CDR1 SGHAT, CDR2 FQNNGV. This CDR3 spans 14 amino acids. V was clipped by 1 base and J by 6 bases; unmatched bases: 3. The CDR3 sequence: CASSLVGLADTQYF. The CDR3 DNA sequence: TGTGCCAGCAGCTTAGTCGGACTAGCTGATACGCAGTATTTT. Full variable domain (rest looked up from reference TRBV11-2 and TRBJ2-3): EAGVAQSPRYKIIEKRQSVAFWCNPISGHATLYWYQQILGQGPKLLIQFQNNGVVDDSQLPKDRFSAERLKGVDSTLKIQPAKLEDSAVYLCASSLVGLADTQYFGPGTRLTVL.

This clone was detected once. The chain combines TRBV18 with TRBJ2-1; 9 bases are a match to TRBD2. CDR1 KGHSH and CDR2 LQKENI come from the germline V gene. CDR3 length equals 17 residues. The V segment lost 4 bases and the J segment 5 bases; nucleotides outside the gene matches: 12. The CDR3 reads CASSQQVILAGDNEQFF. DNA for the CDR3: TGTGCCAGCTCACAACAAGTAATATTAGCGGGAGACAATGAGCAGTTCTTC.

This clone appeared once. This sample includes further DNA sequences coding for the same CDR3. This sequence joins TRBV20-1 and TRBJ1-1; D unclear. Trimming pared 6 bases from V and 3 bases from J, leaving 8 bases between. The CDR3 loop spans 11 amino acids. Germline V gives CDR1 DFQATT, CDR2 SNEGSKA (reference sequence). CDR3 residues: CSARTYTEAFF. CDR3 sequence (DNA): TGCAGTGCCCGGACCTACACTGAAGCTTTCTTT.

V is TRBV2 and J is TRBJ2-3, with 10 bases matching TRBD2. The germline CDR1 and CDR2 sequences are SNHLY and FYNNEI. V trimming: 6 bases; J trimming: 2 bases; junction bases outside the gene matches: 8. The CDR3 sequence is 16 residues long. The CDR3 DNA is TGTGCCAGCAGGGAGGCTAGCGGGAGAAACACAGATACGCAGTATTTT. It encodes CASREASGRNTDTQYF.

The V gene is TRBV5-1, the J gene TRBJ2-7; 10 positions match TRBD2. Germline assignment: CDR1 SGHRS and CDR2 YFSETQ. The CDR3 runs to 15 residues. J lost 5 bases, V lost 1 base, and 6 bases had no gene match. The CDR3 DNA is TGCGCCAGCAGCTTGTCGGGGACTAGCGTCCACGAGCAGTACTTC. Translated, it gives CASSLSGTSVHEQYF.

The V call is TRBV5-6, the J call TRBJ2-1; TRBD2 matches at 7 bases. Germline values: CDR1 SGHDT, CDR2 YYEEEE. This CDR3 is 16 amino acids long. With V trimmed by 4 bases and J by 6 bases, 13 bases remained unmatched. CDR3 in amino acids: CASSLGWGSGFNEQFF. CDR3 bases: TGTGCCAGCAGCCTGGGGTGGGGTAGCGGGTTCAATGAGCAGTTCTTC.

The V gene is TRBV6-5, the J gene TRBJ1-1, with a tentative D call TRBD1 (6 bases). Trimming removed 2 bases at V and 4 bases at J, with 11 bases between. In germline, CDR1 is MNHEY, CDR2 SVGAGI. The CDR3 totals 14 residues. CDR3 nucleotides: TGTGCCAGCAGTTACGGGGGGCCGGCCACTGAAGCTTTCTTT. It specifies CASSYGGPATEAFF.

The chain recombines TRBV28 with TRBJ1-4; D possibly corresponds to TRBD1 (5 bases). The ends were cut back, 1 base at V and 0 bases at J, with 15 bases in the middle. CDR1 is MDHEN and CDR2 is SYDVKM in the germline V gene. CDR3 length equals 18 residues. The DNA of the CDR3 is TGTGCCAGCAGTTTATCGGGGGAAAAACCCACAACTAATGAAAAACTGTTTTTT. It translates to CASSLSGEKPTTNEKLFF.

The chain carries TRBV7-9 and TRBJ2-3; 10 bases are a match to TRBD2. The CDR3 has 17 residues. J was trimmed by 4 bases and V by 5 bases; bases with no gene match: 12. Germline CDR1 reads SEHNR; CDR2 reads FQNEAQ (reference sequence). CDR3 protein: CASSPSPGLAGADTQYF. The DNA for the CDR3 is TGTGCCAGCAGCCCAAGTCCTGGTCTAGCGGGGGCAGATACGCAGTATTTT.

Details on this clone: A junction boundary mismatches the germline segment, possibly from a read error. The V call is TRBV28, the J call TRBJ2-7; possibly TRBD1 or TRBD2 for D (7 bases each). The length of the CDR3 is 13 residues. The germline V gene has CDR1 MDHEN and CDR2 SYDVKM. CDR3 sequence: CASKLFGDSGVDF. In DNA form, the CDR3 reads TGTGCCAGCAAATTGTTCGGGGACAGCGGGGTGGACTTC.

CDR3 sequence (DNA): TGTGCCAGCAGCCGTGGGAGGACCAGGCGAGGCACCGGGGAGCTGTTTTTT. Translating it yields CASSRGRTRRGTGELFF. The J gene is TRBJ2-2, the V gene TRBV5-6, with D possibly TRBD2 on 6 matching bases. Trimming shortened V by 4 bases and J by 4 bases, and 20 bases separated the two germline ends. The CDR3 runs 17 residues. The V gene's germline CDR1 is SGHDT and CDR2 YYEEEE.

The chain recombines TRBV9 with TRBJ2-7; 7 nucleotides line up with TRBD2. The CDR3 sequence is 13 residues long. Unmatched junction bases numbered 9, after V lost 7 bases and J lost 5 bases. Germline CDR1 and CDR2: SGDLS and YYNGEE. The CDR3, as DNA: TGTGCCAGCGGGCGGGAGTTCCTGGACGAGCAGTACTTC. Protein: CASGREFLDEQYF. Looking up the rest from reference TRBV9 and TRBJ2-7 gives the full variable domain: DSGVTQTPKHLITATGQRVTLRCSPRSGDLSVYWYQQSLDQGLQFLIQYYNGEERAKGNILERFSAQQFPDLHSELNLSSLELGDSALYFCASGREFLDEQYFGPGTRLTVT.

The chain couples TRBV9 to TRBJ2-1; 7 bases are a match to TRBD2. The CDR3 is 16 amino acids. Unmatched junction bases numbered 12, after V lost 3 bases and J lost 6 bases. CDR1 is SGDLS, CDR2 YYNGEE, per germline. The CDR3 nucleotides are TGTGCCAGCAGCGCAGACTGGGAGGGCCTCGGCAATGAGCAGTTCTTC. The encoded protein is CASSADWEGLGNEQFF.

The J gene is TRBJ2-7, the V gene TRBV19; 11 nucleotides line up with TRBD1. CDR3 size: 13 residues. Germline CDR1 is LNHDA and CDR2 is SQIVND (reference sequence). J lost 1 base, V lost 9 bases, and 2 bases had no gene match. The CDR3 coding sequence is TGTGCCAGGGGGACAGGGGGTTCCTACGAGCAGTACTTC. Translating it yields CARGTGGSYEQYF. Full variable domain (missing parts from reference TRBV19 and TRBJ2-7): DGGITQSPKYLFRKEGQNVTLSCEQNLNHDAMYWYRQDPGQGLRLIYYSQIVNDFQKGDIAEGYSVSREKKESFPLTVTSAQKNPTAFYLCARGTGGSYEQYFGPGTRLTVT.

About this clone itself: Other DNA sequences in this sample translate to the same CDR3. The V gene is TRBV9, the J gene TRBJ2-5; 11 bases align to TRBD1. Per the germline V gene, CDR1 is SGDLS and CDR2 is YYNGEE. The CDR3 extends over 14 amino acids. The J segment lost 5 bases and the V segment lost 3 bases, leaving 3 bases of the junction unmatched. CDR3 sequence reads: CASSAWDRGETQYF. The CDR3 DNA reads TGTGCCAGCAGCGCCTGGGACAGGGGGGAGACCCAGTACTTC.

The chain couples TRBV28 to TRBJ1-2; maybe TRBD1 (6 bases). Germline CDR1 and CDR2: MDHEN and SYDVKM. Trimming stripped 4 bases from V and 0 bases from J, with 15 bases between. The CDR3 has 16 residues. CDR3 amino acids: CASSWAPGQPNYGYTF. The CDR3, as DNA: TGTGCCAGCAGTTGGGCCCCCGGACAGCCTAACTATGGCTACACCTTC.

V and J are TRBV14 and TRBJ2-5, with D perhaps TRBD2 (5 bases). Trimming removed 6 bases at V and 4 bases at J, with 9 bases between. This CDR3 region has 12 residues. Germline V gene lookup returns CDR1 SGHDN and CDR2 FVKESK. CDR3 in amino acids: CASSSGIETQYF. The CDR3 DNA reads TGTGCCAGCAGTTCGGGAATAGAGACCCAGTACTTC.

This chain joins TRBV4-3 and TRBJ2-2; D remains ambiguous. Germline CDR1 reads LGHNA; CDR2 reads YSLEER. V gave up 4 bases and J gave up 3 bases, with 12 bases separating them. This CDR3 contains 15 residues. Here the CDR3 reads CASSPLQSDTGELFF. For the CDR3, the DNA is TGCGCCAGCAGCCCGTTACAGTCGGACACCGGGGAGCTGTTTTTT.

V and J are TRBV5-6 and TRBJ1-2; no reliable D call. Trimming pared 2 bases from V and 6 bases from J, leaving 20 bases between. The CDR3 is 16 amino acids. The germline CDR1 and CDR2 sequences are SGHDT and YYEEEE. In DNA, the CDR3 is TGTGCCAGCAGCTTTTTAGGACGCTCGGTGCTCGATGGCTACACCTTC. This sequence encodes CASSFLGRSVLDGYTF.

The chain recombines TRBV7-6 with TRBJ2-7, with D possibly TRBD2 on 5 matching bases. The V and J ends lost 3 bases and 5 bases respectively, with 8 bases between them. This CDR3 region has 12 residues. The germline gives CDR1 SGHVS, CDR2 FNYEAQ. As DNA, the CDR3 is TGTGCCAGCAGCTTGTTCGGGGACGAGCAGTACTTC. Residues: CASSLFGDEQYF.